This note documents a single T cell receptor beta chain sequence. Its antigen is currently unknown. This sample was taken from a study of Ad26.COV2.S vaccination and SARS-CoV-2 variants. As for the study in general: The vaccine Ad26.COV2.S was put into the muscle once, or twice with 56 days between. Study-wide results and caveats: Researchers cautioned that TCR breadth and depth analyses may have underestimated total T cell responses.

As for treatment: some 19 received Ad26.COV2.S at low or high dose, single or two shots; several received placebo; per-sample allocation not given. Material that was analyzed had been drawn on day 63 after the first vaccine or placebo injection. Only in-frame clones appear in the TCRdb table, and some are missing; sequencing was by immunoSEQ multiplex PCR. The sample has roughly 450,000 clones, 75% to 95% seen once. Material: peripheral blood, obtained in a trial of Ad26.COV2.S vaccine versus placebo. The receptor was isolated from a person aged 18-65 years who received the Ad26.COV2.S COVID-19 vaccine or a placebo.

The CDR3 region is CASSITPGQGNSPLHF. The CDR3 DNA is TGTGCCAGCAGTATAACCCCGGGACAGGGTAATTCACCCCTCCACTTT. The chain employs TRBV5-5 and TRBJ1-6, with TRBD1 matching 9 bases. Germline CDR1 is SGHKS and CDR2 is YYEKEE (reference sequence). The CDR3 runs to 16 residues. With 5 bases clipped from V and 6 bases from J, the junction kept 9 bases outside the gene matches.